The text below deals with one T cell receptor beta chain. Antigen specificity is unknown. Pooling covered second doses at about 4 or about 12 weeks. The record originates from a study of T cell responses to AZD1222 COVID-19 vaccine. Whole-study findings and limits: The study identified only five to seven AZD1222 recipients as seropositive at baseline. Repertoire sampling was restricted to post-peak T cell response timepoints. Two AZD1222 administrations were followed by greater Spike-specific TCR breadth and depth.

The V end was cut by 3 bases, the J end by 2 bases, with 10 bases between. The CDR3 extends over 14 amino acids. Germline assignment: CDR1 KGHDR and CDR2 SFDVKD. Method: immunoSEQ multiplex PCR; TCRdb's copy keeps in-frame clones and lacks some. Of roughly 70,000 clones listed, about 85% are singletons. The chain employs TRBV24-1 and TRBJ2-7; the D is unclear. This sequence was found in an adult who received the AZD1222 COVID-19 vaccine. The sequencing used peripheral blood, collected 28 days after the second AZD1222 dose. CDR3 bases: TGTGCCACCAGTGATAGTGGCAGACCCTACGAGCAGTACTTC. It is translated as CATSDSGRPYEQYF.